This is a list of T cell receptor beta chains from one sample in a study of T cells expressing NK-cell markers. With the 5' RACE reads reprocessed, TCRdb shows one record per CDR3 protein and no DNA. Here the sample table reports almost 450,000 distinct CDR3 sequences. The material sequenced was blood T cells: a sorted CD56 or NKG2C T cell subset, CD4+ or CD8+ T cells, or bulk PBMC T cells (not recorded which). The receptors here all came from a woman aged 18 to 75 in good health. Each CDR3 is given with its conserved first and last residue.

CDR3 protein: CASSGVRARQETQYF; V gene: TRBV19; J gene: TRBJ2-5
CDR3 protein: CASSFAGGEAFF; V gene: TRBV9; J gene: TRBJ1-1
CDR3 protein: CASSRQQGAGDIQYF; V gene: TRBV4-1; J gene: TRBJ2-4
CDR3 protein: CSARDPGAGKTYEQYF; V gene: TRBV20-1; J gene: TRBJ2-7
CDR3 protein: CASTQGGGTEAFF; V gene: TRBV12-3/TRBV12-4; J gene: TRBJ1-1
CDR3 protein: CATGPLSSYNEQFF; V gene: TRBV25-1; J gene: TRBJ2-1
CDR3 protein: CSAGQSNQPQHF; V gene: TRBV29-1; J gene: TRBJ1-5
CDR3 protein: CSAEDSYTEAFF; V gene: TRBV29-1; J gene: TRBJ1-1
CDR3 protein: CAWSVLNTGELFF; V gene: TRBV30; J gene: TRBJ2-2
CDR3 protein: CAITGRTTSGNTIYF; V gene: TRBV10-3; J gene: TRBJ1-3
CDR3 protein: CASSFEGVSTDTQYF; V gene: TRBV7-9; J gene: TRBJ2-3
CDR3 protein: CASRSTGGNQPQHF; V gene: TRBV6-1; J gene: TRBJ1-5
CDR3 protein: CASSDSFQGTDTQYF; V gene: TRBV6-4; J gene: TRBJ2-3
CDR3 protein: CASSWTRGTQFF; V gene: TRBV27; J gene: TRBJ2-1
CDR3 protein: CASSISSMGTGELFF; V gene: TRBV19; J gene: TRBJ2-2
CDR3 protein: CSVSSGNTEAFF; V gene: TRBV29-1; J gene: TRBJ1-1
CDR3 protein: CASSQEPTWGSYEQYF; V gene: TRBV4-2; J gene: TRBJ2-7
CDR3 protein: CASSLSWDSQEFF; V gene: TRBV12-3/TRBV12-4; J gene: TRBJ2-1
CDR3 protein: CASSQERGLATEAFF; V gene: TRBV4-3; J gene: TRBJ1-1
CDR3 protein: CASSPTESTGNTIYF; V gene: TRBV28; J gene: TRBJ1-3